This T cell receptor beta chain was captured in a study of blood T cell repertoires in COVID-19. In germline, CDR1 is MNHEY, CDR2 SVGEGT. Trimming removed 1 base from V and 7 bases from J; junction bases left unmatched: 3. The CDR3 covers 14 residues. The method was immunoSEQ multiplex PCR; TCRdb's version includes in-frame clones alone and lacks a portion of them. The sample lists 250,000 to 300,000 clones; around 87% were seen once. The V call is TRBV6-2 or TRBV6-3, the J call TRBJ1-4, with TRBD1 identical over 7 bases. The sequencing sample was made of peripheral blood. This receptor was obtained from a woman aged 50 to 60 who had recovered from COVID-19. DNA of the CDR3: TGTGCCAGCAGTTACTACAGGGGAGGTGAAAAACTGTTTTTT. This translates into CASSYYRGGEKLFF.